This T cell receptor beta chain was sequenced in a study of T-cell memory formation after mild COVID-19. Across the whole study: In these data, TCR clusters were largely donor specific. Study-wide findings and caveats: Mainly in CM and EM were contracting CD4+ clones; CD8+ were in EMRA. In pre-infection memory, a portion of responding clones appeared, which suggested that cross-reactive memory joined. CD4/CD8 balance held among clones contracting day 15 to 85, and later expanders leaned CD4+.

In germline, CDR1 is DFQATT, CDR2 SNEGSKA (reference sequence). CDR3 length: 14 residues. Trimming pared 0 bases from V and 10 bases from J, leaving 16 bases between. TCRdb ran MiXCR on the 5' RACE reads and lists one entry per CDR3 protein. Found here are 400,000 to 500,000 distinct CDR3 sequences, around 18% of them singletons; the top ten hold approximately 8.4%. This clonotype was picked up a small number of times. Its cognate antigen is unknown. This receptor was obtained from an adult woman who had mild COVID-19 (a few samples of this study predate the infection). Cell type and time point are not known. This chain joins TRBV20-1 and TRBJ2-1, with D perhaps being TRBD1 or TRBD2 (6 bases each). Sequencing used PBMCs or a T cell subset sorted from them (not recorded which). In nucleotides, the CDR3 is TGCAGTGCTAGAGACGGGGGCAGTTTATCGGAGCAGTTCTTC. Protein: CSARDGGSLSEQFF.